This T cell receptor beta chain was sequenced for a study of blood T cell repertoires in COVID-19 (dated by TCRdb to the early 2020s). About the investigation overall: Samples covering the acute and convalescent phases of COVID-19 were provided by collaborators in the United States, Italy and Spain. HLA class I and class II types, where available, came from metadata supplied by the sample provider rather than from assay-based typing. A de-identified subject ID, COVID-19 status, age in years and sex were almost always included in the sample metadata. The prospective study material was composed of cDNA or gDNA derived from T cells, B-cell-depleted T cells, or PBMCs. Deeply sampled blood TCRbeta repertoires from subjects exposed to, actively infected with, or recovered from COVID-19 were included in the dataset. The repertoires were released in a freely available public database meant as a resource for research on the immune response to SARS-CoV-2. The samples were drawn from the first 160 participants of the ongoing ImmuneRACE study and from 950 to 1,500 subjects provided by 6 global collaborators.

The immunoSEQ Assay, a bias-controlled multiplex PCR, was used to amplify TCRbeta CDR3 regions from genomic DNA. Processing in the source paper ran as follows. The number of nucleated cells in each sample was estimated by amplification of reference gene primers within the assay. Sequence reads were collapsed and filtered to measure the absolute abundance of every unique TCRbeta CDR3 rearrangement. Productive Simpson clonality was computed per sample as the square root of Simpson's diversity index over productive rearrangements. Entries here come from immuneACCESS through TCRdb and include only in-frame sequences with V and J called. Some clones fail to appear in such tables; in the studies checked, an unresolved V gene covers under half of the shortfall, and the cause of the remainder is unknown. Clonal size and the V and J genes are those of that table, whereas D and trimming came from the DNA. The sample has under 130,000 clones on record, 89% of them singletons. 3.5% to 4% of the sample rests with the top ten.

Collaborating institutions collected whole blood in K2EDTA tubes following their own protocols. For TCRbeta analysis, collaborators shipped samples in one of three forms: frozen whole blood, isolated PBMCs, or DNA extracted from either of those sample types. V is cut back by 4 bases and J by 3 bases, with 10 bases in the junction unmatched. CDR1 SGDLS and CDR2 YYNGEE are derived from the germline V gene. The CDR3 runs 16 residues from the cysteine to the phenylalanine. Solely the CDR3 DNA is kept, with 48 bases framed from the first base. The paper as a whole reports these results and caveats: The quantity of clinical and demographic metadata differed by source and by participant and was supplied without curation.

As to this clone: The antigen this receptor binds is unknown. Base-call qualities are not available, and no considerably larger clone is one nucleotide away.

The sequenced sample was peripheral blood. The rearrangement joined TRBV9 to TRBJ1-1; 9 bases in the junction line up with TRBD1. The receptor's source is an older woman with acute or convalescent COVID-19. The CDR3 amino acid sequence is: CASSPRTGDRDTEAFF. Read as DNA, the sequence is TGTGCCAGCAGCCCCCGGACAGGGGATCGTGACACTGAAGCTTTCTTT.